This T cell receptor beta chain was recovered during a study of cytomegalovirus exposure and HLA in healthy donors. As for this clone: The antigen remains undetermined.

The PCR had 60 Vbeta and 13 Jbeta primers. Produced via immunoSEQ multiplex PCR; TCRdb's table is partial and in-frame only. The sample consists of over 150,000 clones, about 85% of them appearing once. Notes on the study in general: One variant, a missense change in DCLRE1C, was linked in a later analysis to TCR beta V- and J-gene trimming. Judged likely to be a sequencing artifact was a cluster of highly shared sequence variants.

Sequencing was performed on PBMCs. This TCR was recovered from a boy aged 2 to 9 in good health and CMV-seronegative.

The chain's CDR3 is CASSLGGLAGGSGEQFF. CDR3 bases: TGTGCCAGCAGCTTGGGGGGACTAGCGGGGGGGTCGGGTGAGCAGTTCTTC. The chain joins TRBV11-2 to TRBJ2-1, with 16 bases that match TRBD2. J gave up 9 bases and V 3 bases, and 8 bases lay outside the gene matches. Germline V gives CDR1 SGHAT, CDR2 FQNNGV. The CDR3 extends over 17 amino acids. Supplemented by reference TRBV11-2 and TRBJ2-1, the full variable domain reads EAGVAQSPRYKIIEKRQSVAFWCNPISGHATLYWYQQILGQGPKLLIQFQNNGVVDDSQLPKDRFSAERLKGVDSTLKIQPAKLEDSAVYLCASSLGGLAGGSGEQFFGPGTRLTVL.